The T cell receptor (beta chain) under discussion was sequenced for a study of response to subunit inactivated influenza vaccine. Regarding the study as a whole: It was suggested by the authors that few new T cells are recruited by each seasonal influenza vaccination.

TCRdb reanalysed the RT-PCR reads using MiXCR and keeps one entry per CDR3 protein. The table has about 830,000 distinct CDR3 sequences, less than 20% seen once. The sample holds many counts of this clonotype. Antigen specificity is unknown. The clonotype originates from a man in his forties or fifties who received an inactivated influenza vaccine. Here the sequenced sample was PBMCs from blood, taken roughly 5 days after vaccination.

The CDR3 protein is CASSFLGETYKNIQYF. For the CDR3, the DNA is TGTGCCAGCAGTTTCTTGGGCGAAACCTACAAAAACATTCAGTACTTC. The chain recombines TRBV28 with TRBJ2-4, with D unclear. This CDR3 region has 16 residues. The germline V gene has CDR1 MDHEN and CDR2 SYDVKM. Between the trimmed V and J ends, which lost 3 bases and 3 bases, there was a span of 15 bases. Filled out from reference TRBV28 and TRBJ2-4, the complete variable domain reads DVKVTQSSRYLVKRTGEKVFLECVQDMDHENMFWYRQDPGLGLRLIYFSYDVKMKEKGDIPEGYSVSREKKERFSLILESASTNQTSMYLCASSFLGETYKNIQYFGAGTRLSVL.